The entry below describes one T cell receptor beta chain. This sample was taken from a study of T-cell memory formation after mild COVID-19. The CDR3 sequence is 15 residues long. In germline, CDR1 is LGHNA, CDR2 YNFKEQ. V lost 3 bases and J 2 bases, leaving 12 bases between the germline ends. TCRdb passed the 5' RACE reads through MiXCR, listing each CDR3 protein once. This sample yields about 340,000 distinct CDR3 sequences, of which roughly 13% are seen a single time; about a fifth belongs to the top ten. This TCR was recovered from a man between 18 and 35 years old who had mild COVID-19 (a few samples of this study predate the infection). Cell type and time point are not known. This chain uses TRBV4-2 with TRBJ2-3; D is undetermined. The sample consisted of PBMCs or a T cell subset sorted from them (not recorded which). CDR3 sequence (DNA): TGTGCCAGCAGCCAGGGTCACCCTGCCACAGATACGCAGTATTTT. Translating gives CASSQGHPATDTQYF.